The next 12 T cell receptor beta chains were all read from a single sample in a study of blood T cells in healthy people across ages. PCR was performed a second time for about 7 to 12 cycles using a sample-barcoded 5' primer and a J-beta primer mix. TCRdb ran MiXCR on the 5' RACE reads and lists one entry per CDR3 protein. The data contain over 1,500,000 distinct CDR3 sequences, more than 35% of them singletons. The sample comprised blood. These receptors originate from a human donor in good health.

This clonotype has only a few counts. The V call is TRBV5-1, the J call TRBJ2-3, with 7 nucleotides matching TRBD1. Germline-derived CDR1 and CDR2 are SGHRS and YFSETQ. CDR3 length: 16 residues. The trim removed 4 bases at V and 1 base at J, leaving 9 bases unmatched. CDR3 bases: TGCGCCAGCAGCACTCACAGGGGATTGGGCACAGATACGCAGTATTTT. Translating it yields CASSTHRGLGTDTQYF. Using reference TRBV5-1 and TRBJ2-3 for the parts outside the CDR3, the full variable domain is KAGVTQTPRYLIKTRGQQVTLSCSPISGHRSVSWYQQTPGQGLQFLFEYFSETQRNKGNFPGRFSGRQFSNSRSEMNVSTLELGDSALYLCASSTHRGLGTDTQYFGPGTRLTVL.

This clonotype was picked up many times. The DNA for the CDR3 is TGTGCCAGCAGTTTGGGGGGACAGGACTACGAGCAGTACTTC. Translating it yields CASSLGGQDYEQYF. The chain joins TRBV12-3 or TRBV12-4 to TRBJ2-7; 8 bases match TRBD1. Trimming removed 3 bases from V and 3 bases from J; junction bases left unmatched: 4. This CDR3 spans 14 amino acids.

The chain joins TRBV9 to TRBJ2-5, with a weak D call TRBD2 (6 bases). The CDR3 is 13 amino acids. V was shortened by 3 bases and J by 4 bases, with 10 bases between the two germline ends. Per the germline V gene, CDR1 is SGDLS and CDR2 is YYNGEE. DNA of the CDR3: TGTGCCAGCAGCGGGCGGAGGGGAGAGACCCAGTACTTC. Translated: CASSGRRGETQYF.

This clonotype has more than one count but fewer than ten. The chain has TRBV12-3 or TRBV12-4 and TRBJ2-1; tentatively, D is TRBD2 (5 bases). Trimming cost V 3 bases and J 5 bases, with 11 bases left between them. The CDR3 has 14 residues. CDR3 DNA: TGTGCCAGCAGTTTCCCGGGGAGCGACAATGAGCAGTTCTTC. This gives the protein CASSFPGSDNEQFF.

The rearrangement uses TRBV7-2 and TRBJ2-7; D is undetermined. Germline lookup yields CDR1 SGHTA and CDR2 FQGNSA. This CDR3 is built from 15 residues. V was cut by 0 bases and J by 4 bases, with 13 bases left in between. This chain's CDR3 is CASSLAVGSFYEQYF. CDR3 DNA sequence: TGTGCCAGCAGCTTAGCAGTGGGCTCCTTTTACGAGCAGTACTTC.

This chain joins TRBV11-3 and TRBJ2-3, with D hard to call. The ends were cut back, 1 base at V and 3 bases at J, with 11 bases in the middle. Germline lookup yields CDR1 SGHNT and CDR2 YENEEA. There are 15 residues in the CDR3. Here the CDR3 DNA reads TGTGCCAGCAGCTTAGTTAGCACGTTGACAGATACGCAGTATTTT. Its translation: CASSLVSTLTDTQYF.

This chain joins TRBV4-1 and TRBJ1-2; 10 bases fit TRBD1. V lost 0 bases and J lost 10; bases outside the gene matches: 8. Germline V gene lookup returns CDR1 MGHRA and CDR2 YSYEKL. The CDR3 has 15 residues. The CDR3: CASSQDDRGLGDYTF. CDR3 bases: TGCGCCAGCAGCCAAGATGACAGGGGGCTCGGGGACTACACCTTC.

The chain links TRBV5-4 to TRBJ1-3, with 8 bases matching TRBD1. Per germline, CDR1 SGHNT and CDR2 YYREEE (reference sequence). CDR3 length: 16 amino acids. With V trimmed by 0 bases and J by 4 bases, 6 bases remained unmatched. The CDR3 DNA reads TGTGCCAGCAGCTTGGCCCAGACAGGGGCGGGAAACACCATATATTTT. Residues: CASSLAQTGAGNTIYF.

The chain combines TRBV10-3 with TRBJ2-7; 7 bases agree with TRBD2. The CDR3 covers 14 residues. Per the germline V gene, CDR1 is ENHRY and CDR2 is SYGVKD. The V and J ends lost 6 bases and 3 bases, in that order; junction bases with no gene match: 8. This chain's CDR3 is CAIRAAGERYEQYF. CDR3 in DNA: TGTGCCATCAGAGCCGCGGGAGAGCGCTACGAGCAGTACTTC.

The chain uses TRBV6-1 and TRBJ2-1; D is unclear. Germline lookup yields CDR1 MNHNS and CDR2 SASEGT. This CDR3 spans 16 amino acids. V was cut by 2 bases and J by 8 bases, with 19 bases left in between. CDR3 nucleotide sequence: TGTGCCAGCAGTGAATTGATAGGTACTCGATTAGATGAGCAGTTCTTC. Amino acid sequence: CASSELIGTRLDEQFF.

Only a few counts were recorded for this clonotype. The chain combines TRBV18 with TRBJ1-2, with D possibly matching TRBD1 (5 bases). The germline gives CDR1 KGHSH, CDR2 LQKENI. This CDR3 is built from 15 residues. V gave up 2 bases and J gave up 6 bases, with 16 bases separating them. This CDR3 is CASSPDGQGGDGYTF. The CDR3 DNA is TGTGCCAGCTCACCAGACGGGCAGGGCGGTGATGGCTACACCTTC. The variable domain in full, with the rest retrieved from reference TRBV18 and TRBJ1-2, is NAGVMQNPRHLVRRRGQEARLRCSPMKGHSHVYWYRQLPEEGLKFMVYLQKENIIDESGMPKERFSAEFPKEGPSILRIQQVVRGDSAAYFCASSPDGQGGDGYTFGSGTRLTVV.

J is TRBJ2-1 and V is TRBV4-3; possible D gene TRBD2, 5 bases. Trimming pared 0 bases from V and 9 bases from J, leaving 15 bases between. Germline assignment: CDR1 LGHNA and CDR2 YSLEER. The CDR3 extends over 15 amino acids. CDR3 sequence reads: CASSQDLTSGSEQFF. The CDR3 region has the DNA TGCGCCAGCAGCCAAGATCTAACTAGTGGCAGTGAGCAGTTCTTC.